This is a list of T cell receptor beta chains from one sample in a study of CD8 T cells in ankylosing spondylitis. TCRdb re-derived calls from the 5' RACE reads in MiXCR, one entry per CDR3 protein. The repertoire holds around 890,000 distinct CDR3 sequences, with about 11% as singletons. Sequencing was performed on blood, either unsorted or a sorted T cell fraction (not recorded which). Receptor source: a male donor with ankylosing spondylitis. Each CDR3 is given with its conserved first and last residue. D genes are given only for firm matches. Not every row has a clone size; where given, it reads once, few, many or a size class.

CDR3	DNA	J	size	V	D
CAISGISGNTIYF	TGTGCCATCAGTGGCATCTCTGGAAACACCATATATTTT	TRBJ1-3	.	TRBV10-3	.
CASSLALYQPQHF	TGTGCCAGCAGTTTGGCGCTTTATCAGCCCCAGCATTTT	TRBJ1-5	.	TRBV6-5	.
CSVGAGDTEAFF	TGCAGCGTTGGCGCCGGGGACACTGAAGCTTTCTTT	TRBJ1-1	many	TRBV29-1	.
CASSQDSRAWGTQYF	TGCGCCAGCAGCCAAGATTCCCGGGCTTGGGGGACCCAGTACTTC	TRBJ2-5	.	TRBV4-3	.
CATSRDITGTEAFF	TGTGCCACCAGCAGAGACATCACGGGGACTGAAGCTTTCTTT	TRBJ1-1	many	TRBV15	.
CASRRGTSGRRTDTQYF	TGTGCCAGCAGGCGCGGGACTAGCGGGCGTCGCACAGATACGCAGTATTTT	TRBJ2-3	few	TRBV27	TRBD2
CASSFPWDTGELFF	TGTGCCAGCAGCTTCCCATGGGACACCGGGGAGCTGTTTTTT	TRBJ2-2	few	TRBV5-5	.
CASSLQGVSGYTF	TGTGCCAGCAGCTTGCAGGGAGTTAGTGGCTACACCTTC	TRBJ1-2	many	TRBV5-4	.
CASSYSFGIYEQYF	TGTGCCAGCAGTTACTCCTTCGGTATCTACGAGCAGTACTTC	TRBJ2-7	few	TRBV6-5	.
CANRDRRNTDTQYF	TGTGCCAACCGGGACAGGAGAAACACAGATACGCAGTATTTT	TRBJ2-3	.	TRBV2	TRBD1
CASSRYRDTGELFF	TGCGCCAGCAGCAGGTACAGAGACACCGGGGAGCTGTTTTTT	TRBJ2-2	.	TRBV5-1	.